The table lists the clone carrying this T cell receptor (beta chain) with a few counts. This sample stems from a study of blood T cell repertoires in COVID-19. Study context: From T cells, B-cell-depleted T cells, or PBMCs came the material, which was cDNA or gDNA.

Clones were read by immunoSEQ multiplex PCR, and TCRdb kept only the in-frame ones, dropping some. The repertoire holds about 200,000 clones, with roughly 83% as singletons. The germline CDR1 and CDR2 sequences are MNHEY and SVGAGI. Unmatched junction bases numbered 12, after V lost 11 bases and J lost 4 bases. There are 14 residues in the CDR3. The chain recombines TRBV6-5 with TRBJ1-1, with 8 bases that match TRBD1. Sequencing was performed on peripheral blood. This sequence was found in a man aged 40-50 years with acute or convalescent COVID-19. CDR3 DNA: TGTGCCGTCACACCGGACAGGGAGGGCACTGAAGCTTTCTTT. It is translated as CAVTPDREGTEAFF.